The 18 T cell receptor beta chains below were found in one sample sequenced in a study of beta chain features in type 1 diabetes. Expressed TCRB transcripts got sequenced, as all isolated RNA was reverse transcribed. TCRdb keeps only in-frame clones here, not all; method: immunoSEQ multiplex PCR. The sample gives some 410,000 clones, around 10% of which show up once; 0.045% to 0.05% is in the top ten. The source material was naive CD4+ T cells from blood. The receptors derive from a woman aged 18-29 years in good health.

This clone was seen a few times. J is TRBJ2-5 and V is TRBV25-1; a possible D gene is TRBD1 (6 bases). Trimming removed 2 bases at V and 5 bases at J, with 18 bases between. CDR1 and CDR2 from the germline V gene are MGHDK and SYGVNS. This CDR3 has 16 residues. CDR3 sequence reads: CASSEDSLGAGETQYF. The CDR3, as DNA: TGTGCCAGCAGTGAAGACTCCTTGGGGGCCGGCGAGACCCAGTACTTC.

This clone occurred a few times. This CDR3 reads CASGQGGKMNTEAFF. The CDR3, as DNA: TGTGCCAGCGGGCAGGGAGGGAAAATGAACACTGAAGCTTTCTTT. The chain uses TRBV7-9 and TRBJ1-1, with D possibly TRBD1 on 5 matching bases. The CDR3 is 15 residues long. The germline CDR1 and CDR2 sequences are SEHNR and FQNEAQ (reference sequence). V was pared by 8 bases and J by 0 bases, with 16 bases between.

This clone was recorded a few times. The CDR3 coding sequence is TGCAGCGTTGGTCCGGGACGGACGAACACTGAAGCTTTCTTT. Its translation: CSVGPGRTNTEAFF. This rearrangement joins TRBV29-1 to TRBJ1-1; tentative D call: TRBD1 (5 bases). CDR1 is SQVTM, CDR2 ANQGSEA, per germline. The CDR3 extends over 14 amino acids. Trimming left V 4 bases short and J 1 base short, with 13 bases between.

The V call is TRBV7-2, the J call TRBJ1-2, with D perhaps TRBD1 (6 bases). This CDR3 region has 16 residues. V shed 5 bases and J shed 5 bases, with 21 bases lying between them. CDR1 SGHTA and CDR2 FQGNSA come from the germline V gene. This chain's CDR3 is CASSRAGRGAKYGYTF. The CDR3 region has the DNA TGTGCCAGCAGCCGCGCCGGGCGGGGGGCGAAATATGGCTACACCTTC.

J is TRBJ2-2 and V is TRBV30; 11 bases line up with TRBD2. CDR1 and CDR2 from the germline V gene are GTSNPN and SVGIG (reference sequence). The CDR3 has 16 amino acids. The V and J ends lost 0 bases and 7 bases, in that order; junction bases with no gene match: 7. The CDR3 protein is CAWSVGLAGGYGELFF. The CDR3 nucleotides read TGTGCCTGGAGTGTAGGCCTAGCGGGAGGTTACGGGGAGCTGTTTTTT.

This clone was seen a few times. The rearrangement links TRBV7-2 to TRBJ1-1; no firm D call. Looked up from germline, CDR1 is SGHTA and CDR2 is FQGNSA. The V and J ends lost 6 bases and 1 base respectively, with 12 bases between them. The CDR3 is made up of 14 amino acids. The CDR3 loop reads CASSLRWQNTEAFF. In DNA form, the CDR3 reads TGTGCCAGCAGTCTAAGGTGGCAGAACACTGAAGCTTTCTTT.

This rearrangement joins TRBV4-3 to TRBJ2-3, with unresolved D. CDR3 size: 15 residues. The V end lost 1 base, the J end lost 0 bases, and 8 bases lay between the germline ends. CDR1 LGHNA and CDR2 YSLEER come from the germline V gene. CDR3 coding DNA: TGCGCCAGCAGCCAAGGGGTGGCTAGCACAGATACGCAGTATTTT. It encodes CASSQGVASTDTQYF.

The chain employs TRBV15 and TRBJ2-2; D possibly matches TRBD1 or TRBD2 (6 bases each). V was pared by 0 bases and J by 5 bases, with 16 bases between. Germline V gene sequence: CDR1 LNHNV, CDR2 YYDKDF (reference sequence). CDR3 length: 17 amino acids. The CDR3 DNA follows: TGTGCCACCAGCAGAGATCTGCCGGGGGCAGGAACCGGGGAGCTGTTTTTT. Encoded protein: CATSRDLPGAGTGELFF.

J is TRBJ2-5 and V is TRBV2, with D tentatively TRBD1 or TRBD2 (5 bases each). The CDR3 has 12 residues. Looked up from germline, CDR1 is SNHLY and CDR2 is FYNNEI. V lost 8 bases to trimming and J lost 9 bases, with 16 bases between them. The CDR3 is CASSWDGRAQYF. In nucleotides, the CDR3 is TGTGCCAGCTCATGGGACGGTCGGGCCCAGTACTTC.

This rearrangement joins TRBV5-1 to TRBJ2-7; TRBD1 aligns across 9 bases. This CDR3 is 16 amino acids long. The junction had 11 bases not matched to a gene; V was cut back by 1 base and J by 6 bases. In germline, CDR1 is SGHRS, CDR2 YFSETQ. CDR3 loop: CASSLTPGTGTGEQYF. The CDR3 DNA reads TGCGCCAGCAGCTTGACCCCCGGGACAGGGACCGGCGAGCAGTACTTC.

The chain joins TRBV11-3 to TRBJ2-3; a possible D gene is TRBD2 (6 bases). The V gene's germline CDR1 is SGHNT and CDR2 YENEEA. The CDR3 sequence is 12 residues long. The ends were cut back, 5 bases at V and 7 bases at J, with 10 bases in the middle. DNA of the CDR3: TGTGCCAGCAGCGCGGGGTGGTATACGCAGTATTTT. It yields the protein CASSAGWYTQYF. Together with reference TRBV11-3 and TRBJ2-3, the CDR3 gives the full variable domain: EAGVVQSPRYKIIEKKQPVAFWCNPISGHNTLYWYLQNLGQGPELLIRYENEEAVDDSQLPKDRFSAERLKGVDSTLKIQPAELGDSAVYLCASSAGWYTQYFGPGTRLTVL.

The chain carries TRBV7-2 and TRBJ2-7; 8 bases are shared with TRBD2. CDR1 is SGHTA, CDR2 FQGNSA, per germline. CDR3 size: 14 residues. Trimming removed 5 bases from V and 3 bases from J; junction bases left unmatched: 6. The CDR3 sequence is CASSPQREFYEQYF. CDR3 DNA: TGTGCCAGCAGCCCGCAGCGGGAGTTCTACGAGCAGTACTTC.

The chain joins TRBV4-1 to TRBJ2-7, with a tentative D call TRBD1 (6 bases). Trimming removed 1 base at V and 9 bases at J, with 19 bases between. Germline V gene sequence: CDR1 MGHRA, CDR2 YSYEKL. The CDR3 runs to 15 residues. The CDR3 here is CASSQGQGPTFGQYV. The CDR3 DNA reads TGCGCCAGCAGCCAAGGGCAGGGGCCGACCTTTGGGCAGTACGTC.

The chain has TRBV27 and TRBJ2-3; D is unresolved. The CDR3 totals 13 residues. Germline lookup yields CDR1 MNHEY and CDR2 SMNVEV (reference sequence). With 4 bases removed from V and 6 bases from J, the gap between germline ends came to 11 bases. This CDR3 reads CASSWSVVDTQYF. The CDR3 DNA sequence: TGTGCCAGCAGTTGGAGTGTTGTGGATACGCAGTATTTT.

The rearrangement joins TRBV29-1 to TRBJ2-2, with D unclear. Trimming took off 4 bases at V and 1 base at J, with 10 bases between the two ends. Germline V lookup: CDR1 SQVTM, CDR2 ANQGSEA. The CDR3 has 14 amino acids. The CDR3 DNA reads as TGCAGCGTTGCACCCAACGGGAACACCGGGGAGCTGTTTTTT. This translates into CSVAPNGNTGELFF.

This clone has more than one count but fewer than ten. The CDR3 region is CASSQAGNIDTQYF. In nucleotides, the CDR3 is TGCGCCAGCAGCCAGGCCGGGAATATAGATACGCAGTATTTT. The chain carries TRBV4-3 and TRBJ2-3; TRBD2 is a possible D gene (5 bases). V dropped 3 bases and J dropped 5 bases, with 12 bases sitting between them. The V gene's germline CDR1 is LGHNA and CDR2 YSLEER. The CDR3 runs 14 residues.

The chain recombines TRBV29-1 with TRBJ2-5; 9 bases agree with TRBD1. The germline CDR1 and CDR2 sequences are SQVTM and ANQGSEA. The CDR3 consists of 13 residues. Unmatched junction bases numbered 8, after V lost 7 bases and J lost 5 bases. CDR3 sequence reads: CSATGTGRETQYF. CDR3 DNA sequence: TGCAGCGCCACAGGGACAGGGCGGGAGACCCAGTACTTC.

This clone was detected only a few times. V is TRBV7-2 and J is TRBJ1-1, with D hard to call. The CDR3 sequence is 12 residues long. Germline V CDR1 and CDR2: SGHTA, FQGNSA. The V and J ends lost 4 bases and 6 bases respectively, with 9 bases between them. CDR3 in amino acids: CASSSWPPEAFF. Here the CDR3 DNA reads TGTGCCAGCAGCTCCTGGCCCCCTGAAGCTTTCTTT.